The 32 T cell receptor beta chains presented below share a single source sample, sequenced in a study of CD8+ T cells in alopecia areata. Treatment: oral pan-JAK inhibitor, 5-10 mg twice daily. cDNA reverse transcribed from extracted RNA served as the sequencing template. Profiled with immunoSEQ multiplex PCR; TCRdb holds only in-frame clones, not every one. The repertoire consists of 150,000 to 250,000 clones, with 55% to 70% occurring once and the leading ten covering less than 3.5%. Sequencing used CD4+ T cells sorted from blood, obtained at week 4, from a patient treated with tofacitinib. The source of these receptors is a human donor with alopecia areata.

The CDR3 here is CASSPAGGSETQYF. For the CDR3, the DNA is TGTGCCAGCAGTCCCGCGGGGGGTTCAGAGACCCAGTACTTC. V usage is TRBV28 and J usage is TRBJ2-5; TRBD2 aligns across 8 bases. The CDR3 is 14 amino acids. Per germline, CDR1 MDHEN and CDR2 SYDVKM. V was clipped by 5 bases and J by 4 bases; unmatched bases: 6.

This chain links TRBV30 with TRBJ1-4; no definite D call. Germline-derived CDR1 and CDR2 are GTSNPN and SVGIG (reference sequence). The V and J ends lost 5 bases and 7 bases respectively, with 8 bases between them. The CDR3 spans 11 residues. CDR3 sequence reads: CAWGRVEKLFF. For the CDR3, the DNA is TGTGCCTGGGGACGTGTTGAAAAACTGTTTTTT.

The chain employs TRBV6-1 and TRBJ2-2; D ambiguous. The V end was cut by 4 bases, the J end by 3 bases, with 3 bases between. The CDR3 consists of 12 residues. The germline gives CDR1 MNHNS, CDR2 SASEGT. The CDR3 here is CASSAYTGELFF. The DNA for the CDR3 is TGTGCCAGCAGTGCTTACACCGGGGAGCTGTTTTTT.

For the CDR3, the DNA is TGTGCCAGCAGCCTGACAGGGGTGGACGCTGAGCAGTTCTTC. Amino acids: CASSLTGVDAEQFF. The rearrangement uses TRBV7-3 and TRBJ2-1, with 8 bases fitting TRBD1. CDR3 length equals 14 residues. Germline V CDR1 and CDR2: SGHTA, FQGTGA. Trimming removed 5 bases from V and 9 bases from J; junction bases left unmatched: 9.

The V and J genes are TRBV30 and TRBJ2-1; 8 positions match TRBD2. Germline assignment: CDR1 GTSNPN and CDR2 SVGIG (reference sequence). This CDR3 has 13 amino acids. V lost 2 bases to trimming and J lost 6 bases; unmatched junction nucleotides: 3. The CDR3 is CAWSFSGANEQFF. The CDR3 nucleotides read TGTGCCTGGAGTTTTAGCGGGGCCAATGAGCAGTTCTTC.

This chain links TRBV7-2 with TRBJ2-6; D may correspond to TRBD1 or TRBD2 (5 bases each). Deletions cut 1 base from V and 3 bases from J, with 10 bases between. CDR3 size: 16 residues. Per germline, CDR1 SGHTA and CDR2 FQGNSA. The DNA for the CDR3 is TGTGCCAGCAGCTTAGGGGGGACCGGTGGGGCCAACGTCCTGACTTTC. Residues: CASSLGGTGGANVLTF.

The CDR3 spells CASSSGSSGNQPQHF. The CDR3 DNA follows: TGTGCCAGCAGTAGCGGGTCCTCCGGCAATCAGCCCCAGCATTTT. The chain uses TRBV2 and TRBJ1-5; D is unclear. V was trimmed by 5 bases and J by 2 bases, leaving 13 bases between them. CDR1 and CDR2 from the germline V gene are SNHLY and FYNNEI. The CDR3 is 15 amino acids.

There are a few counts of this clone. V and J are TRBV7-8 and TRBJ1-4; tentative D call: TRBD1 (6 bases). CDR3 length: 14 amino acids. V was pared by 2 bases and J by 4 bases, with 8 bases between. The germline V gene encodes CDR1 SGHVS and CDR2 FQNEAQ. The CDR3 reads CASSLRGGNEKLFF. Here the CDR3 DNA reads TGTGCCAGCAGCTTAAGGGGGGGTAATGAAAAACTGTTTTTT.

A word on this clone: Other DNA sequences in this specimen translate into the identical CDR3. Written as DNA, the CDR3 is TGCAGCGTTCAGGAGAATAGCAATCAGCCCCAGCATTTT. It specifies CSVQENSNQPQHF. The chain recombines TRBV29-1 with TRBJ1-5; D uncertain. V was shortened by 5 bases and J by 0 bases, with 8 bases between the two germline ends. The CDR3 is 13 amino acids. Germline CDR1 and CDR2: SQVTM and ANQGSEA.

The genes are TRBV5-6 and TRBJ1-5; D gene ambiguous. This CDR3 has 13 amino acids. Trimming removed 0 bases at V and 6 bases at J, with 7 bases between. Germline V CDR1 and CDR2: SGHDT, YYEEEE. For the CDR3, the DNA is TGTGCCAGCAGCTTGGACTCGGGTCAGCCCCAGCATTTT. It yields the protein CASSLDSGQPQHF.

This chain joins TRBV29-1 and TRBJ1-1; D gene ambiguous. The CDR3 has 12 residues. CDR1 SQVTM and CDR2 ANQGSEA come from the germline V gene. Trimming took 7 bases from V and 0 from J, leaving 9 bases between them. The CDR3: CSEGGMNTEAFF. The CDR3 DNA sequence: TGCAGCGAGGGCGGAATGAACACTGAAGCTTTCTTT.

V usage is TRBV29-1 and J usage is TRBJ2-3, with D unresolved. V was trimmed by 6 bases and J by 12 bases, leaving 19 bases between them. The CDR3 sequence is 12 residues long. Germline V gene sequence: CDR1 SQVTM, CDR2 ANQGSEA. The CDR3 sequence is CSVPLYPPVQYF. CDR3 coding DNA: TGCAGCGTACCCCTGTATCCACCAGTCCAGTATTTT.

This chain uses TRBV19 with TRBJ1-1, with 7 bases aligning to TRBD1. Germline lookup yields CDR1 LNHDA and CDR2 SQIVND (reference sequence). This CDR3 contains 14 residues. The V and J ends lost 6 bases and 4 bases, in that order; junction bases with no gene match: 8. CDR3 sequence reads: CASSSQGSSTEAFF. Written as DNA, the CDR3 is TGTGCCAGTAGCTCACAGGGGTCGAGCACTGAAGCTTTCTTT.

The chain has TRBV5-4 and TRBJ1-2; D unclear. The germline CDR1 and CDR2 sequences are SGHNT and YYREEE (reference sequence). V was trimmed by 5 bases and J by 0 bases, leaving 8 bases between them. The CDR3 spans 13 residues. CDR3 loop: CASSSGANYGYTF. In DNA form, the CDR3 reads TGTGCCAGCAGTTCCGGGGCTAACTATGGCTACACCTTC.

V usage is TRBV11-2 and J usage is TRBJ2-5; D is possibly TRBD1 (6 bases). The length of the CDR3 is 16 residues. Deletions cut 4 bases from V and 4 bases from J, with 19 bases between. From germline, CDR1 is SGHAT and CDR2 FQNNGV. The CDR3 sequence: CASSSPTGITGETQYF. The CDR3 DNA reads TGTGCCAGCAGCTCACCCACAGGGATTACGGGAGAGACCCAGTACTTC.

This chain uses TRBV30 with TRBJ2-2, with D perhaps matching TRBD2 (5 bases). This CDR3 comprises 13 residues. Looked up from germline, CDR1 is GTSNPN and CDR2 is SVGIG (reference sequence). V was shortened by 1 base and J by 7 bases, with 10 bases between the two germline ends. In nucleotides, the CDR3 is TGTGCCTGGAGTGGGACTCGGGGCGGGGAGCTGTTTTTT. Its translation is CAWSGTRGGELFF.

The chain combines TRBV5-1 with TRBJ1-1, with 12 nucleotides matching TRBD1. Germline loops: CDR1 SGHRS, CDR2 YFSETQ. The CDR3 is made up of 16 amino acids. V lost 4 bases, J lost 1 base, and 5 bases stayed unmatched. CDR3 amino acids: CASSPGQGAKNTEAFF. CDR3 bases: TGCGCCAGCAGCCCGGGACAGGGGGCGAAGAACACTGAAGCTTTCTTT.

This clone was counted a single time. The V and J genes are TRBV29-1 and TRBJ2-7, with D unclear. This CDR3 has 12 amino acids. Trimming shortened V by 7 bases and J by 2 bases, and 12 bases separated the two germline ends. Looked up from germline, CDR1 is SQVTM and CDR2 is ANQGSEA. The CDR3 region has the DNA TGCAGCGGGGGTGACGGAGCCTACGAGCAGTACTTC. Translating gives CSGGDGAYEQYF.

CDR3: CASSHLDRAGTQYF. The DNA of the CDR3 is TGCGCCAGCAGCCACTTGGACAGGGCGGGGACCCAGTACTTC. The chain links TRBV4-1 to TRBJ2-5; 8 bases fit TRBD1. The V gene's germline CDR1 is MGHRA and CDR2 YSYEKL. The CDR3 loop spans 14 amino acids. The J segment lost 7 bases and the V segment lost 3 bases, leaving 7 bases of the junction unmatched.

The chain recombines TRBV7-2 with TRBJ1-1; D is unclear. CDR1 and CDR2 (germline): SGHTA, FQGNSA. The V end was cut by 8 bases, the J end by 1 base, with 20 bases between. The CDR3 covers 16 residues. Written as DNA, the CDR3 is TGTGCCAGCGCCCACGATCGGGGAATCGGGAACACTGAAGCTTTCTTT. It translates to CASAHDRGIGNTEAFF.

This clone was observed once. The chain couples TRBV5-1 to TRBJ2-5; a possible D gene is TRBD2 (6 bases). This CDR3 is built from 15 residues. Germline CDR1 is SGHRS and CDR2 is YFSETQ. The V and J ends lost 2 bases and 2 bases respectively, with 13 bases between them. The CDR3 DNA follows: TGCGCCAGCAGCTTCCTTGGAGGGGTACAAGAGACCCAGTACTTC. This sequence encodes CASSFLGGVQETQYF.

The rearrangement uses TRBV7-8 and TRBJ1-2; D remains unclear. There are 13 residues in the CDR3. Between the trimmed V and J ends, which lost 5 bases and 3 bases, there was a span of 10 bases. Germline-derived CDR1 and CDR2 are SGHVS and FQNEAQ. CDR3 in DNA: TGTGCCAGCAGCCCTCAAAGTGACTATGGCTACACCTTC. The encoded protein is CASSPQSDYGYTF.

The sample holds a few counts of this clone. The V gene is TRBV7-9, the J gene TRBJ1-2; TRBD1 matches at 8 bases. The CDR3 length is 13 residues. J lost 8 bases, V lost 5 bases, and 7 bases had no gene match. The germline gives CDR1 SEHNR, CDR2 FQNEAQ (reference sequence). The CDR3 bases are TGTGCCAGCAGCCGGGACAGGAGGGAGGGCTACACCTTC. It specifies CASSRDRREGYTF.

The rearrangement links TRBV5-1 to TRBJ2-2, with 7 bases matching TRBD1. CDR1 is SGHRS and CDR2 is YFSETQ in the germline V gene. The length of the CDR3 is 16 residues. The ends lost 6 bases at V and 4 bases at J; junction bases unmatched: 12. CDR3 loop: CASNPRGTVATGELFF. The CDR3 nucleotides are TGCGCCAGCAACCCACGAGGGACAGTGGCCACCGGGGAGCTGTTTTTT.

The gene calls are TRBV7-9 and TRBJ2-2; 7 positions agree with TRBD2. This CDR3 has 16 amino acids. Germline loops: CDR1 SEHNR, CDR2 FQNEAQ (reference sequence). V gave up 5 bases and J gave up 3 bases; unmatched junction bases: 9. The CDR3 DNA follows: TGTGCCAGCAGCCCGCCCGAGACTAGCCACACCGGGGAGCTGTTTTTT. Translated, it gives CASSPPETSHTGELFF. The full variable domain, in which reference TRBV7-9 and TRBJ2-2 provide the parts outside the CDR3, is DTGVSQNPRHKITKRGQNVTFRCDPISEHNRLYWYRQTLGQGPEFLTYFQNEAQLEKSRLLSDRFSAERPKGSFSTLEIQRTEQGDSAMYLCASSPPETSHTGELFFGEGSRLTVL.

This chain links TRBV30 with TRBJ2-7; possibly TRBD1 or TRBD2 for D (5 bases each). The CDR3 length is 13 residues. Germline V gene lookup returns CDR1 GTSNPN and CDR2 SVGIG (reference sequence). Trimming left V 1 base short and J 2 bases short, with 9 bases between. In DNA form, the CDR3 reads TGTGCCTGGAGTGAAGGGGACCCCTACGAGCAGTACTTC. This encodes CAWSEGDPYEQYF. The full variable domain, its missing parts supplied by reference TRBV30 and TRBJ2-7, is SQTIHQWPATLVQPVGSPLSLECTVEGTSNPNLYWYRQAAGRGLQLLFYSVGIGQISSEVPQNLSASRPQDRQFILSSKKLLLSDSGFYLCAWSEGDPYEQYFGPGTRLTVT.

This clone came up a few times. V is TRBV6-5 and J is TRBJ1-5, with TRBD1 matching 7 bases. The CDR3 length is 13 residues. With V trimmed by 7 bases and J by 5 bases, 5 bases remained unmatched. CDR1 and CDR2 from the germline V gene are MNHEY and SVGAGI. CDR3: CASKQGKDQPQHF. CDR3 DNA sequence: TGTGCCAGCAAACAGGGGAAGGATCAGCCCCAGCATTTT.

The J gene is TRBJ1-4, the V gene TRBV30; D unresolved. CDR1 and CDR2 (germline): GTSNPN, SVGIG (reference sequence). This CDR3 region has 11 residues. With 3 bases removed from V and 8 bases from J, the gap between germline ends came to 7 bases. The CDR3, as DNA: TGTGCCTGGAGAGCGACAGAAAAACTGTTTTTT. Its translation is CAWRATEKLFF. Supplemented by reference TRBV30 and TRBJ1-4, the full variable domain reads SQTIHQWPATLVQPVGSPLSLECTVEGTSNPNLYWYRQAAGRGLQLLFYSVGIGQISSEVPQNLSASRPQDRQFILSSKKLLLSDSGFYLCAWRATEKLFFGSGTQLSVL.

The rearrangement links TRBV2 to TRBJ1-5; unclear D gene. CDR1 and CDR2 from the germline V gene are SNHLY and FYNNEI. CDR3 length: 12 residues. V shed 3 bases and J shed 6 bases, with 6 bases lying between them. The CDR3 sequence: CASSEVGQPQHF. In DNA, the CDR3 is TGTGCCAGCAGTGAGGTCGGTCAGCCCCAGCATTTT.

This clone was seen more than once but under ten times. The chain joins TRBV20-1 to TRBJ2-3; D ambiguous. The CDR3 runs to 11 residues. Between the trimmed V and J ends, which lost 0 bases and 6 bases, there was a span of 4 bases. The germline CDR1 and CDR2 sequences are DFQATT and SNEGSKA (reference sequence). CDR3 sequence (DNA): TGCAGTGCTAGAGAAGCGGATACGCAGTATTTT. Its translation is CSAREADTQYF.

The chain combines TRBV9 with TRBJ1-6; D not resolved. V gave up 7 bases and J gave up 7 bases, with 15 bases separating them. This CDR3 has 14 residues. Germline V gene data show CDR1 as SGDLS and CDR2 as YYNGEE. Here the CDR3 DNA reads TGTGCCAGCGCGGATAGGAGTGGAAATTCACCCCTCCACTTT. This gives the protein CASADRSGNSPLHF.

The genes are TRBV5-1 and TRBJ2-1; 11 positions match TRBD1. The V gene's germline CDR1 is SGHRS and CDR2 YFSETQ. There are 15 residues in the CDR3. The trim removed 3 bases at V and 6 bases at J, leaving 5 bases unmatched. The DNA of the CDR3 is TGCGCCAGCAGCTCTTCGGGACAGGGGGTCAATGAGCAGTTCTTC. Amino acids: CASSSSGQGVNEQFF.